This is a list of T cell receptor beta chains from one sample in a study of cytomegalovirus exposure and HLA in healthy donors. Repertoires were generated with immunoSEQ multiplex PCR, while TCRdb's copy carries only in-frame clones and drops some. There are 100,000 to 150,000 clones in the sample; less than 90% occur only once, and about 4.2% lies in the top ten. The sequencing sample was made of PBMCs. The receptor source for this set is a man aged 18 to 30 in good health and CMV-seropositive. The CDR3 runs from the conserved cysteine through the conserved F or W. Each record gives: CDR3 length, J gene, D gene, clone size, V gene, CDR3 protein, CDR3 DNA. A D gene is named only where the DNA matches it firmly. Where a row states a size, it is once, few, many or the class of an expanded clone; other rows omit it.

len: 16; j_gene: TRBJ1-6; d_gene: TRBD1; abundance: once; v_gene: TRBV18; CDR3aa: CASSPAGTGVGSPLHF; CDR3nt: TGTGCCAGCTCACCAGCAGGGACAGGGGTAGGTTCACCCCTCCACTTT
len: 16; j_gene: TRBJ2-1; d_gene: TRBD1; abundance: .; v_gene: TRBV2; CDR3aa: CASRAGQGVSYNEQFF; CDR3nt: TGTGCCAGCAGAGCCGGACAGGGGGTCTCCTACAATGAGCAGTTCTTC
len: 15; j_gene: TRBJ1-1; d_gene: .; abundance: .; v_gene: TRBV5-1; CDR3aa: CASSLDRVKNTEAFF; CDR3nt: TGCGCCAGCAGCTTGGATCGGGTGAAGAACACTGAAGCTTTCTTT
len: 13; j_gene: TRBJ1-6; d_gene: TRBD1; abundance: .; v_gene: TRBV25-1; CDR3aa: CASQGQYNSPLHF; CDR3nt: TGTGCCAGCCAGGGACAGTATAATTCACCCCTCCACTTT
len: 14; j_gene: TRBJ1-2; d_gene: TRBD1; abundance: .; v_gene: TRBV5-4; CDR3aa: CASSLGDRGYGYTF; CDR3nt: TGTGCCAGCAGCTTGGGGGACAGGGGCTATGGCTACACCTTC
len: 17; j_gene: TRBJ2-3; d_gene: TRBD2; abundance: .; v_gene: TRBV7-2; CDR3aa: CASSLNLAGGIGDTQYF; CDR3nt: TGTGCCAGCAGCTTAAATCTAGCGGGGGGGATTGGAGATACGCAGTATTTT
len: 13; j_gene: TRBJ1-1; d_gene: .; abundance: .; v_gene: TRBV27; CDR3aa: CASSLQRDTEAFF; CDR3nt: TGTGCCAGCAGTTTACAGAGGGACACTGAAGCTTTCTTT
len: 16; j_gene: TRBJ2-3; d_gene: .; abundance: .; v_gene: TRBV2; CDR3aa: CASSEASAVSADTQYF; CDR3nt: TGTGCCAGCAGTGAAGCCTCGGCGGTCTCGGCAGATACGCAGTATTTT
len: 14; j_gene: TRBJ2-7; d_gene: TRBD1; abundance: .; v_gene: TRBV11-2; CDR3aa: CASSTIGTAGEQYF; CDR3nt: TGTGCCAGCAGCACGATTGGGACAGCTGGAGAGCAGTACTTC
len: 14; j_gene: TRBJ1-4; d_gene: .; abundance: .; v_gene: TRBV2; CDR3aa: CASSEVAANEKLFF; CDR3nt: TGTGCCAGCAGTGAAGTGGCAGCTAATGAAAAACTGTTTTTT
len: 13; j_gene: TRBJ1-2; d_gene: TRBD1; abundance: .; v_gene: TRBV10-3; CDR3aa: CAISELQGYGYTF; CDR3nt: TGTGCCATCAGTGAGTTACAGGGGTATGGCTACACCTTC
len: 15; j_gene: TRBJ2-1; d_gene: .; abundance: .; v_gene: TRBV5-4; CDR3aa: CASSPGLPSYNEQFF; CDR3nt: TGTGCCAGCAGCCCGGGACTTCCCTCCTACAATGAGCAGTTCTTC
len: 14; j_gene: TRBJ2-7; d_gene: TRBD1; abundance: few; v_gene: TRBV7-7; CDR3aa: CASSLVQGAGEQYF; CDR3nt: TGTGCTAGCAGCTTAGTCCAGGGGGCAGGCGAGCAGTACTTC
len: 17; j_gene: TRBJ2-1; d_gene: TRBD1; abundance: .; v_gene: TRBV12-5; CDR3aa: CASGLATGELLVHEQFF; CDR3nt: TGTGCTAGTGGTTTGGCCACAGGGGAACTGCTTGTCCATGAGCAGTTCTTC
len: 17; j_gene: TRBJ1-5; d_gene: TRBD1; abundance: .; v_gene: TRBV30; CDR3aa: CAWSVPGGGYSNQPQHF; CDR3nt: TGTGCCTGGAGTGTGCCAGGGGGCGGCTATAGCAATCAGCCCCAGCATTTT
len: 14; j_gene: TRBJ2-7; d_gene: TRBD1; abundance: .; v_gene: TRBV2; CDR3aa: CASRGDRITYEQYF; CDR3nt: TGTGCCAGCAGGGGGGACAGAATAACCTACGAGCAGTACTTC
len: 15; j_gene: TRBJ2-6; d_gene: .; abundance: .; v_gene: TRBV5-6; CDR3aa: CASSFPYSGANVLTF; CDR3nt: TGTGCCAGCAGCTTCCCTTACTCTGGGGCCAACGTCCTGACTTTC
len: 20; j_gene: TRBJ2-7; d_gene: TRBD1; abundance: few; v_gene: TRBV2; CDR3aa: CASSGKGAYNPQGALYEQYF; CDR3nt: TGTGCCAGCAGTGGCAAAGGTGCTTATAACCCTCAGGGGGCTCTCTACGAGCAGTACTTC
len: 14; j_gene: TRBJ2-1; d_gene: TRBD2; abundance: .; v_gene: TRBV7-9; CDR3aa: CALSRDYSYNEQFF; CDR3nt: TGTGCCTTATCCCGGGACTACTCCTACAATGAGCAGTTCTTC
len: 15; j_gene: TRBJ2-7; d_gene: .; abundance: many; v_gene: TRBV11-2; CDR3aa: CASSPSGRSSYEQYF; CDR3nt: TGTGCCAGCAGCCCAAGCGGCAGGTCTTCCTACGAGCAGTACTTC
len: 15; j_gene: TRBJ1-4; d_gene: TRBD1; abundance: .; v_gene: TRBV2; CDR3aa: CASSEGGTVNEKLFF; CDR3nt: TGTGCCAGCAGTGAAGGCGGGACAGTTAATGAAAAACTGTTTTTT
len: 12; j_gene: TRBJ1-1; d_gene: .; abundance: .; v_gene: TRBV7-2; CDR3aa: CASSFSDTEAFF; CDR3nt: TGTGCCAGCAGCTTTAGTGACACTGAAGCTTTCTTT
len: 18; j_gene: TRBJ1-4; d_gene: .; abundance: .; v_gene: TRBV4-1; CDR3aa: CASSQDSRQTATNEKLFF; CDR3nt: TGCGCCAGCAGCCAAGATTCGAGACAGACTGCAACTAATGAAAAACTGTTTTTT
len: 14; j_gene: TRBJ1-1; d_gene: .; abundance: .; v_gene: TRBV4-2; CDR3aa: CASSMLGRTTEAFF; CDR3nt: TGTGCCAGCAGCATGCTGGGGAGAACCACTGAAGCTTTCTTT
len: 16; j_gene: TRBJ2-2; d_gene: TRBD2; abundance: .; v_gene: TRBV11-2; CDR3aa: CASSSLAGGPVRELFF; CDR3nt: TGTGCCAGCAGTTCATTAGCGGGGGGGCCGGTGCGAGAGCTGTTTTTT
len: 14; j_gene: TRBJ1-1; d_gene: .; abundance: .; v_gene: TRBV6-5; CDR3aa: CASSAALGGTEAFF; CDR3nt: TGTGCCAGCAGTGCGGCTTTGGGGGGCACTGAAGCTTTCTTT
len: 12; j_gene: TRBJ1-1; d_gene: .; abundance: .; v_gene: TRBV11-3; CDR3aa: CASSYGSTEAFF; CDR3nt: TGTGCCAGCAGCTATGGGAGCACTGAAGCTTTCTTT
len: 13; j_gene: TRBJ2-5; d_gene: TRBD2; abundance: once; v_gene: TRBV4-3; CDR3aa: CASSQDIAGDQYF; CDR3nt: TGCGCCAGCAGCCAAGATATAGCGGGGGACCAGTACTTC
len: 13; j_gene: TRBJ1-2; d_gene: .; abundance: .; v_gene: TRBV5-4; CDR3aa: CASSFLDSVGYTF; CDR3nt: TGTGCCAGCAGCTTTCTAGACTCGGTTGGCTACACCTTC
len: 16; j_gene: TRBJ1-6; d_gene: TRBD1; abundance: .; v_gene: TRBV15; CDR3aa: CATSLTRQGAHSPLHF; CDR3nt: TGTGCCACCAGCCTTACCCGACAGGGAGCACATTCACCCCTCCACTTT
len: 17; j_gene: TRBJ2-5; d_gene: TRBD1; abundance: .; v_gene: TRBV7-2; CDR3aa: CASSLFLDRAKGETQYF; CDR3nt: TGTGCCAGCAGCCTCTTCCTTGACAGGGCCAAGGGGGAGACCCAGTACTTC
len: 15; j_gene: TRBJ2-7; d_gene: TRBD1; abundance: .; v_gene: TRBV27; CDR3aa: CASSSRQGEVYEQYF; CDR3nt: TGTGCCAGCAGTTCCCGACAGGGTGAGGTCTACGAGCAGTACTTC
len: 17; j_gene: TRBJ2-5; d_gene: .; abundance: .; v_gene: TRBV5-6; CDR3aa: CASSLDVSAGRQETQYF; CDR3nt: TGTGCCAGCAGCTTGGATGTGTCGGCGGGAAGGCAAGAGACCCAGTACTTC
len: 13; j_gene: TRBJ1-2; d_gene: .; abundance: few; v_gene: TRBV5-6; CDR3aa: CASSLAANYGYTF; CDR3nt: TGTGCCAGCAGCTTGGCTGCTAACTATGGCTACACCTTC
len: 15; j_gene: TRBJ2-2; d_gene: TRBD2; abundance: .; v_gene: TRBV27; CDR3aa: CASSVAGGLGGELFF; CDR3nt: TGTGCCAGCAGTGTAGCGGGGGGGCTGGGCGGGGAGCTGTTTTTT
len: 16; j_gene: TRBJ2-3; d_gene: .; abundance: .; v_gene: TRBV2; CDR3aa: CASNPDGGIYTDTQYF; CDR3nt: TGTGCCAGCAACCCGGACGGGGGAATATACACAGATACGCAGTATTTT
len: 13; j_gene: TRBJ2-5; d_gene: .; abundance: .; v_gene: TRBV6-1; CDR3aa: CASSDPRGRGQYF; CDR3nt: TGTGCCAGCAGTGACCCGAGAGGCCGGGGGCAGTACTTC
len: 15; j_gene: TRBJ2-1; d_gene: .; abundance: .; v_gene: TRBV4-3; CDR3aa: CASSQVPSSYNEQFF; CDR3nt: TGCGCCAGCAGCCAAGTACCCAGTTCCTACAATGAGCAGTTCTTC
len: 14; j_gene: TRBJ2-7; d_gene: TRBD1; abundance: .; v_gene: TRBV28; CDR3aa: CASSLPGTGYEQYF; CDR3nt: TGTGCCAGCAGTTTACCCGGGACAGGCTACGAGCAGTACTTC
len: 15; j_gene: TRBJ2-1; d_gene: .; abundance: .; v_gene: TRBV10-3; CDR3aa: CAISEPVGMDNEQFF; CDR3nt: TGTGCCATCAGTGAGCCAGTCGGGATGGACAATGAGCAGTTCTTC
len: 15; j_gene: TRBJ1-1; d_gene: .; abundance: .; v_gene: TRBV28; CDR3aa: CASSFSRVGDTEAFF; CDR3nt: TGTGCCAGCAGTTTCAGTCGTGTAGGGGACACTGAAGCTTTCTTT